The rows below give T cell receptor beta chains drawn from one sample of a study of blood T cell repertoires in COVID-19. The data were produced by immunoSEQ multiplex PCR, yet TCRdb's version contains in-frame clones alone and is incomplete. The sample has some 150,000 clones, more than 80% seen once. The material sequenced was peripheral blood. These receptors all stem from a human donor in a cohort sampled during active COVID-19. Each CDR3 is given with its conserved first and last residue. Each record gives: D gene, V gene, clone size, J gene, CDR3 DNA, CDR3 protein. D genes are given only for firm matches. Rows may omit the clone size; those that give it use once, few, many or a size class.

-	TRBV11-1	-	TRBJ2-2	TGTGCCAGCAGCCCACGACAGAGTAACACCGGGGAGCTGTTTTTT	CASSPRQSNTGELFF
-	TRBV6-4	-	TRBJ1-6	TGTGCCAGCAGAATAACAGGGTTGATTTCACCCCTCCACTTT	CASRITGLISPLHF
-	TRBV18	-	TRBJ2-5	TGTGCCAGCTCACCAGGTGGCTCGACACAAGAGACCCAGTACTTC	CASSPGGSTQETQYF
TRBD1	TRBV5-6	-	TRBJ1-5	TGTGCCAGCAGCTCCCTGGACAGGGAGGGTCAGCCCCAGCATTTT	CASSSLDREGQPQHF
TRBD2	TRBV2	-	TRBJ2-5	TGTGCCAGCAGTCCAACATTAGCGGGGGAAGAGACCCAGTACTTC	CASSPTLAGEETQYF
-	TRBV6-1	-	TRBJ2-7	TGTGCCAGCAGTGAAGGTCTAGCGAGCTCCTACGAGCAGTACTTC	CASSEGLASSYEQYF
-	TRBV5-1	-	TRBJ1-2	TGCGCCAGCAGCAACGACCGGGAGGGGGGCTACACCTTC	CASSNDREGGYTF
-	TRBV6-5	few	TRBJ2-2	TGTGCCAGCAGAAACGATAGAGACACCGGGGAGCTGTTTTTT	CASRNDRDTGELFF
TRBD1	TRBV25-1	-	TRBJ1-3	TGTGCCAGCAGGGGCCTACAGGGGGCAAAGGGAAACACCATATATTTT	CASRGLQGAKGNTIYF
TRBD1	TRBV7-2	-	TRBJ2-1	TGTGCCAGCAGCCCTAGGGTAGGGACAGGGGTCCACAATGAGCAGTTCTTC	CASSPRVGTGVHNEQFF
-	TRBV9	-	TRBJ1-1	TGTGCCAGCAGCGTAGCTCAGGGCCCCGACACTGAAGCTTTCTTT	CASSVAQGPDTEAFF
-	TRBV5-1	-	TRBJ1-1	TGCGCCAGCAGTAAATCACAGGCGAACACTGAAGCTTTCTTT	CASSKSQANTEAFF
-	TRBV7-2	-	TRBJ2-7	TGTGCCAGCAGCTCCCTATTAAGGTCGCGGGGCTCCTACGAGCAGTACTTC	CASSSLLRSRGSYEQYF
-	TRBV5-4	-	TRBJ1-1	TGTGCCAGCAGCGATCAACAGGAGAGCACTGAAGCTTTCTTT	CASSDQQESTEAFF
TRBD2	TRBV11-2	-	TRBJ2-1	TGTGCCAGCAGCTCCGACTCCCGACTAGCCTTCAATGAGCAGTTCTTC	CASSSDSRLAFNEQFF
-	TRBV5-1	-	TRBJ2-1	TGCGCCAGCAGCTTGTTGGCGGAAGAGCAGTTCTTC	CASSLLAEEQFF
TRBD1	TRBV6-1	-	TRBJ2-5	TGTGCCAGCAGTGAAGCACGCGACAGGGAGGAGACCCAGTACTTC	CASSEARDREETQYF